A selection of T cell receptor beta chains follows, all from one sample in a study of cytomegalovirus exposure and HLA in healthy donors. TCRdb's copy holds only in-frame clones and misses some; the assay was immunoSEQ multiplex PCR. This sample has roughly 140,000 clones, with roughly four fifths found just once. The specimen sequenced was PBMCs. Every receptor here comes from a man in his forties or fifties in good health and CMV-seropositive. CDR3s leave out the opening cysteine and the closing phenylalanine or tryptophan.

TRBV9,TRBJ2-7,ASSVRSDRLFERY
TRBV4-1,TRBJ2-2,ASRGRLNTGELF
TRBV7-9,TRBJ1-1,ASSLFGAGVRTEAF
TRBV5-5,TRBJ2-1,ASSLLADEQF
TRBV19,TRBJ2-1,ASTAPSGTGYEQF
TRBV6-5,TRBJ2-2,ASRPGHSNTGELF
TRBV2,TRBJ1-4,ASARRTVATTNEKLF
TRBV9,TRBJ2-2,ASSVGASGSRELF
TRBV2,TRBJ1-1,ASRYAGGNTEAF
TRBV4-2,TRBJ2-7,ASSQDRAGGSYEQY
TRBV9,TRBJ2-7,ASSRGQYEQY
TRBV7-6,TRBJ2-7,ASSPQAPTGLVYEQY
TRBV5-1,TRBJ1-1,ASSLGQGYTEAF
TRBV11-2,TRBJ2-3,ASSGYSGLSDTQY
TRBV2,TRBJ2-7,ANQPGEGGEQY
TRBV4-3,TRBJ2-2,ASSQSTGLAGELF
TRBV5-4,TRBJ1-1,ASSSAGGATEAF
TRBV4-1,TRBJ2-3,ACAGGATDTQY
TRBV4-3,TRBJ2-7,ASSLGTAYEQY
TRBV5-1,TRBJ2-1,ASSFGRGTNEQF
TRBV7-3,TRBJ1-2,ASSLTGDGGYT
TRBV5-1,TRBJ1-6,ASSDHTGNSPLH
TRBV7-9,TRBJ2-7,ASSETHYEQY
TRBV5-6,TRBJ2-7,ASSLGQFPYEQY
TRBV2,TRBJ1-4,ASRVAEKLF
TRBV14,TRBJ1-5,ASSQDRYQPQH
TRBV5-1,TRBJ2-4,ASSLVNREDIQY
TRBV19,TRBJ1-1,ASSPRGQGGTEAF
TRBV11-2,TRBJ2-2,ASSLTGDWTGELF
TRBV6-5,TRBJ1-4,ASSLRQGLNEKLF
TRBV4-2,TRBJ2-7,ASSPGTGGYEQY
TRBV6-6,TRBJ1-1,ASSYAGGIEAF
TRBV7-9,TRBJ1-2,ASSLKQTYGYT
TRBV4-1,TRBJ2-1,ASSLRGRDRAYNEQF
TRBV5-1,TRBJ1-2,ASSLLTGVGYGYT
TRBV9,TRBJ1-1,ASSPNSGDTEAF
TRBV19,TRBJ2-1,ASSLGPLLGEQF